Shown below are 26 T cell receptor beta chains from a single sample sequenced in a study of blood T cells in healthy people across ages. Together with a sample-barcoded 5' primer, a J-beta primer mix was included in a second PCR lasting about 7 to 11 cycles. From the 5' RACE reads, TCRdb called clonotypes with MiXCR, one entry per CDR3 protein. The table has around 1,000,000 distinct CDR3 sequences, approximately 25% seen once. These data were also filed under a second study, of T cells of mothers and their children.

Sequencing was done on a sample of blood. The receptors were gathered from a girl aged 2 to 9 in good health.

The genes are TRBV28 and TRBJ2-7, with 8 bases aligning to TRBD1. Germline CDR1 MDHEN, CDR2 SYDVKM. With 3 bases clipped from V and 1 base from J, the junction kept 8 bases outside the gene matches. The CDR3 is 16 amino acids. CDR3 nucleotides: TGTGCCAGCAGTTTTGGTCCCGGACAGGGTTCCTACGAGCAGTACTTC. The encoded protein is CASSFGPGQGSYEQYF.

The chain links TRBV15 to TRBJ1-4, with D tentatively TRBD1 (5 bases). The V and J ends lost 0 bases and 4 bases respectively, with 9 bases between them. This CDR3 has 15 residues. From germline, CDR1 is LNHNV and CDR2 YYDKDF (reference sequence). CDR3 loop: CATSREGAFNEKLFF. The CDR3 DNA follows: TGTGCCACCAGCAGAGAAGGGGCTTTTAATGAAAAACTGTTTTTT. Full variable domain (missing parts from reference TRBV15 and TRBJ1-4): DAMVIQNPRYQVTQFGKPVTLSCSQTLNHNVMYWYQQKSSQAPKLLFHYYDKDFNNEADTPDNFQSRRPNTSFCFLDIRSPGLGDTAMYLCATSREGAFNEKLFFGSGTQLSVL.

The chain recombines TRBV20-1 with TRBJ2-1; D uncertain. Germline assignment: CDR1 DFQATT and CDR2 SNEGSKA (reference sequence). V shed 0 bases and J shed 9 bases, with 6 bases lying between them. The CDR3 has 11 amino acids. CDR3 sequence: CSARDPPEQFF. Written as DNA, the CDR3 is TGCAGTGCTAGAGATCCCCCTGAGCAGTTCTTC.

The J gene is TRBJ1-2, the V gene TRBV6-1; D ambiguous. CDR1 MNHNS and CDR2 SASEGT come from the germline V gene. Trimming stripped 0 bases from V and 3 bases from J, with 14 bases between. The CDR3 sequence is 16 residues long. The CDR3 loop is CASSEAQLPGYYGYTF. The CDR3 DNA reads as TGTGCCAGCAGTGAAGCGCAACTCCCAGGTTACTATGGCTACACCTTC.

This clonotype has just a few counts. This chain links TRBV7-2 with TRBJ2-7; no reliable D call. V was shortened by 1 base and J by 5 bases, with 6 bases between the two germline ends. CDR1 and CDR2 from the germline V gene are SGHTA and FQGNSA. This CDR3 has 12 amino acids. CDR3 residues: CASSLDQDEQYF. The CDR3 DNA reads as TGTGCCAGCAGCTTAGATCAGGACGAGCAGTACTTC.

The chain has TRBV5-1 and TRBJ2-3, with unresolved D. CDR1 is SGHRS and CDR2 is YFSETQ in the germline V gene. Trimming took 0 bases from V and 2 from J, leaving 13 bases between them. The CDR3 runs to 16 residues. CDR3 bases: TGCGCCAGCAGCTTGGGGGCGGACGGATCCACAGATACGCAGTATTTT. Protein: CASSLGADGSTDTQYF.

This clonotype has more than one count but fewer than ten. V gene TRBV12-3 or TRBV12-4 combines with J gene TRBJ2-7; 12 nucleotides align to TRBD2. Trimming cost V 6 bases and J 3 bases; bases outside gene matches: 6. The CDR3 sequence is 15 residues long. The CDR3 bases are TGTGCCAGCAGGCCTAGCGGGGGGGATATCTACGAGCAGTACTTC. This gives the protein CASRPSGGDIYEQYF.

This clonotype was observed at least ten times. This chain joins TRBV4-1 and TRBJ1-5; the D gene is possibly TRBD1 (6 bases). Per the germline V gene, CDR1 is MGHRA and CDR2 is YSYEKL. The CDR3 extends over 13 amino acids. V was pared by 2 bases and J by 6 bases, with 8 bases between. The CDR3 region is CASSQTGSQPQHF. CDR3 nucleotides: TGCGCCAGCAGCCAAACAGGGAGTCAGCCCCAGCATTTT.

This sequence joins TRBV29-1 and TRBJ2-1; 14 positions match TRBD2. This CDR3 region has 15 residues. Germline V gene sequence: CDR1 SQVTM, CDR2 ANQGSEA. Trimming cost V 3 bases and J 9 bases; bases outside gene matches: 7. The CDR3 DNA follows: TGCAGCGTTGAGGGGGGACTAGCGGGGGTCGGTGAGCAGTTCTTC. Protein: CSVEGGLAGVGEQFF.

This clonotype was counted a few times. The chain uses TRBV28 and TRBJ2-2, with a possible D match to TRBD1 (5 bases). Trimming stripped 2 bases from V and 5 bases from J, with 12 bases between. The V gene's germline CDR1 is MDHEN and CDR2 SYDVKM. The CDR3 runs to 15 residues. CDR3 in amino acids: CASSLGQLSTGELFF. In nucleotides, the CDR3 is TGTGCCAGCAGTTTAGGACAACTTTCTACCGGGGAGCTGTTTTTT.

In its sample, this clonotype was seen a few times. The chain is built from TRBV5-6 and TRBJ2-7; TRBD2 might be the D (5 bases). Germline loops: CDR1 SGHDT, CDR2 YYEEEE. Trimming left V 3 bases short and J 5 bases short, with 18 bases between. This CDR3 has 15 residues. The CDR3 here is CASSSSEASPNEQYF. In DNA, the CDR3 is TGTGCCAGCAGCTCGTCTGAGGCTAGCCCTAACGAGCAGTACTTC.

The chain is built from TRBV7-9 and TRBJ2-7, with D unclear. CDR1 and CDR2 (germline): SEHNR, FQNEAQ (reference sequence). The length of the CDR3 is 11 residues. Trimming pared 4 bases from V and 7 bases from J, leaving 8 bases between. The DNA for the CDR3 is TGTGCCAGCAGCTCGTTCTCTGAGCAGTACTTC. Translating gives CASSSFSEQYF. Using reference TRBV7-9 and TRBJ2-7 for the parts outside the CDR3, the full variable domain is DTGVSQNPRHKITKRGQNVTFRCDPISEHNRLYWYRQTLGQGPEFLTYFQNEAQLEKSRLLSDRFSAERPKGSFSTLEIQRTEQGDSAMYLCASSSFSEQYFGPGTRLTVT.

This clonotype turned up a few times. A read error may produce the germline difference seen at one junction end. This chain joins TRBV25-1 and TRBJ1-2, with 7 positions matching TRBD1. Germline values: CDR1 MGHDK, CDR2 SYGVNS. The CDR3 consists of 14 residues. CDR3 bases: TGTGCCGGCAGTGAACTCGATGACAGGGACGGCTACACCTTC. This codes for CAGSELDDRDGYTF.

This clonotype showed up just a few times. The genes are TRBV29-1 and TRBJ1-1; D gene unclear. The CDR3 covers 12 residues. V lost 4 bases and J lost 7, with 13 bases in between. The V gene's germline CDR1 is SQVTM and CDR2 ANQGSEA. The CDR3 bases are TGCAGCGTTGTTGACCCTCCGAATGAAGCTTTCTTT. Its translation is CSVVDPPNEAFF.

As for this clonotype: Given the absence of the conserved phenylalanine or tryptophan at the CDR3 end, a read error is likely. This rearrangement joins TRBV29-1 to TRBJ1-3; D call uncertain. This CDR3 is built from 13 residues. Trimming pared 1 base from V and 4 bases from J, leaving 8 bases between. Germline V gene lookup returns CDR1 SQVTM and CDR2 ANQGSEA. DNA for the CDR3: TGCAGCGTTGAAGGGAGCCAAGGAAACACCATATATGTT. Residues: CSVEGSQGNTIYV.

Written as DNA, the CDR3 is TGTGCCAGCAGCCAGGACAGGGGGACGGTCTACGAGCAGTACTTC. As protein: CASSQDRGTVYEQYF. V and J are TRBV7-6 and TRBJ2-7; the match to TRBD1 covers 10 bases. The germline CDR1 and CDR2 sequences are SGHVS and FNYEAQ. Trimming at V came to 5 bases and at J to 3 bases, leaving 7 bases not matched to a gene. The CDR3 sequence is 15 residues long.

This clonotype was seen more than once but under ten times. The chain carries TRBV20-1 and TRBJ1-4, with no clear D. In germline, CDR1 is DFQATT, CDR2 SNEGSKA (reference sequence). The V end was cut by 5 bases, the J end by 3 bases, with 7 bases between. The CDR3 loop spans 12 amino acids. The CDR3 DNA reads TGCAGTGCTCGGGATGCTAATGAAAAACTGTTTTTT. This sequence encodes CSARDANEKLFF.

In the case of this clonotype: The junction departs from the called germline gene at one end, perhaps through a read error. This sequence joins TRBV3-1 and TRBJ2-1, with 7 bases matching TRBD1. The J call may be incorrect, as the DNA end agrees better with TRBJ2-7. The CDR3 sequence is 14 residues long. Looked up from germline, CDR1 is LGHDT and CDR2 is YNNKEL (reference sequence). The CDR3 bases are TGTGTCAGCAGCCAAGAACAGGGGCGTAGCGAGCAGTACTTC. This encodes CVSSQEQGRSEQYF.

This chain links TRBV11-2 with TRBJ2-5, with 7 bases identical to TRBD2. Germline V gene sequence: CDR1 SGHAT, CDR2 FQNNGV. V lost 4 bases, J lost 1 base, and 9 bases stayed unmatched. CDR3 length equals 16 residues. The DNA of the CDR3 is TGTGCCAGCAGCTCACCGCTGTCGGGGGGCCAAGAGACCCAGTACTTC. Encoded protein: CASSSPLSGGQETQYF.

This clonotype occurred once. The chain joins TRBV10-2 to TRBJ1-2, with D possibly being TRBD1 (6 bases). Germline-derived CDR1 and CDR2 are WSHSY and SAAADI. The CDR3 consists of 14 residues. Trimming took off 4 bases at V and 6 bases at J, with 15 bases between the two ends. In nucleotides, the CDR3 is TGCGCCAGCAGTGTCTGGGCAGGGGTGGATGGCTACACCTTC. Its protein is CASSVWAGVDGYTF.

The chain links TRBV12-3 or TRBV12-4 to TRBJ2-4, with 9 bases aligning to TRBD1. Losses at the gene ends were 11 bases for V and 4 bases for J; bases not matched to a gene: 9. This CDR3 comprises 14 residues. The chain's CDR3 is CASQDRGLKNIQYF. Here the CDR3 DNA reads TGTGCCTCCCAGGACAGGGGCCTGAAAAACATTCAGTACTTC.

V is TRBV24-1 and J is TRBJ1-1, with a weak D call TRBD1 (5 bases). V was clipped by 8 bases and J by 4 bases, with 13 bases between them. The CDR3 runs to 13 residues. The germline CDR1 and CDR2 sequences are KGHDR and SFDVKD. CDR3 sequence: CATTRPGSTEAFF. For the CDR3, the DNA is TGTGCCACCACTAGGCCAGGGAGCACTGAAGCTTTCTTT.

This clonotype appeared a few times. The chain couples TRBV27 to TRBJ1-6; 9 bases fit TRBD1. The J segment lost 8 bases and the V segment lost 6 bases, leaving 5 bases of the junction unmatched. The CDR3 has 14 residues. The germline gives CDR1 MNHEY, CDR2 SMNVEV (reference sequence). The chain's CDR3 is CASRTTGGDSPLHF. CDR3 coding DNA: TGTGCCAGCAGGACGACAGGGGGGGATTCACCCCTCCACTTT.

CDR3 DNA sequence: TGTGCCAGCAGTGTGGCCCACGCTGGCTACGAGCAGTACTTC. Its translation: CASSVAHAGYEQYF. The chain links TRBV12-3 or TRBV12-4 to TRBJ2-5; D unresolved. The assigned J gene may be wrong: the sequence end matches TRBJ2-7 better. The CDR3 totals 14 residues.

CDR3 amino acids: CASTEGLPNTEAFF. The CDR3 DNA reads TGTGCCAGCACCGAGGGCTTACCGAACACTGAAGCTTTCTTT. The chain carries TRBV9 and TRBJ1-1; D is undetermined. CDR3 length: 14 amino acids. CDR1 and CDR2 from the germline V gene are SGDLS and YYNGEE. V dropped 6 bases and J dropped 1 base, with 13 bases sitting between them.

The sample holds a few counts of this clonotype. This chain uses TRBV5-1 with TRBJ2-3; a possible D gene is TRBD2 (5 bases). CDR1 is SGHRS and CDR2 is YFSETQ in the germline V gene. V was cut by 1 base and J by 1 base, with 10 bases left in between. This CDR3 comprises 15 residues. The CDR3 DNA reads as TGCGCCAGCAGCTTGCGTCGGACTCGCACAGATACGCAGTATTTT. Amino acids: CASSLRRTRTDTQYF. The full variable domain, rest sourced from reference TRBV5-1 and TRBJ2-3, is KAGVTQTPRYLIKTRGQQVTLSCSPISGHRSVSWYQQTPGQGLQFLFEYFSETQRNKGNFPGRFSGRQFSNSRSEMNVSTLELGDSALYLCASSLRRTRTDTQYFGPGTRLTVL.